The next 6 T cell receptor beta chains were all read from a single sample in a study of cytomegalovirus exposure and HLA in healthy donors. Primers for the PCR totalled 60 Vbeta and 13 Jbeta. Assay: immunoSEQ multiplex PCR; the TCRdb copy retains only in-frame clones and omits some. This table holds 100,000 to 150,000 clones, roughly 75% found once. Sequencing was done on a sample of PBMCs. The receptor source for this set is a woman aged 50 to 60 in good health and CMV-seronegative.

This clone came up once. The chain is built from TRBV18 and TRBJ2-1; TRBD2 matches at 7 bases. V lost 0 bases to trimming and J lost 8 bases; unmatched junction nucleotides: 1. The germline V gene encodes CDR1 KGHSH and CDR2 LQKENI. The CDR3 is 13 residues long. The CDR3, as DNA: TGTGCCAGCTCACCACCAGCGGGATATGAGCAGTTCTTC. It translates to CASSPPAGYEQFF.

The chain employs TRBV19 and TRBJ2-7, with 11 positions matching TRBD1. CDR1 LNHDA and CDR2 SQIVND come from the germline V gene (reference sequence). The CDR3 has 15 amino acids. V lost 7 bases, J lost 1 base, and 6 bases stayed unmatched. As DNA, the CDR3 is TGTGCCAGTACCTTCGGACAGGGGGCTTCCTACGAGCAGTACTTC. Translated, it gives CASTFGQGASYEQYF.

This clone was seen only once. The chain links TRBV11-2 to TRBJ2-6; D is possibly TRBD2 (5 bases). In germline, CDR1 is SGHAT, CDR2 FQNNGV. Trimming pared 6 bases from V and 1 base from J, leaving 13 bases between. The CDR3 sequence is 16 residues long. The CDR3 protein is CASSREVVSGANVLTF. DNA of the CDR3: TGTGCCAGCAGTCGGGAAGTAGTTTCTGGGGCCAACGTCCTGACTTTC.

This rearrangement joins TRBV5-4 to TRBJ2-2; the D gene is possibly TRBD1 (6 bases). The CDR3 runs to 17 residues. CDR1 and CDR2 (germline): SGHNT, YYREEE (reference sequence). Trimming removed 3 bases from V and 0 bases from J, with 15 bases in between. The CDR3 region is CASSSRKQGANTGELFF. CDR3 coding DNA: TGTGCCAGCAGCTCCCGAAAACAGGGTGCGAACACCGGGGAGCTGTTTTTT.

This clone appeared once. This sequence joins TRBV27 and TRBJ1-1; D may be TRBD1 (6 bases). Per the germline V gene, CDR1 is MNHEY and CDR2 is SMNVEV (reference sequence). The CDR3 consists of 14 residues. Trimming stripped 5 bases from V and 1 base from J, with 11 bases between. CDR3 sequence reads: CASSPGTRNTEAFF. Here the CDR3 DNA reads TGTGCCAGCAGTCCCGGGACAAGGAACACTGAAGCTTTCTTT.

V gene TRBV27 combines with J gene TRBJ1-5, with a possible D match to TRBD1 (6 bases). Per germline, CDR1 MNHEY and CDR2 SMNVEV (reference sequence). V lost 2 bases to trimming and J lost 4 bases, with 9 bases between them. CDR3 size: 14 residues. This CDR3 reads CASSLTGRNQPQHF. CDR3 DNA sequence: TGTGCCAGCAGTTTAACAGGGCGGAATCAGCCCCAGCATTTT.